These 18 T cell receptor beta chains came from one sample sequenced in a study of CD8 T cells in ankylosing spondylitis. One entry per CDR3 protein, called by TCRdb with MiXCR from the 5' RACE reads. The sample lists 200,000 to 300,000 distinct CDR3 sequences, roughly 25% occurring once. The sample taken for sequencing was blood, either unsorted or a sorted T cell fraction (not recorded which). Receptors originate from a male donor with ankylosing spondylitis or in good health (not recorded which).

The chain has TRBV20-1 and TRBJ1-1, with TRBD1 matching 7 bases. Germline CDR1 reads DFQATT; CDR2 reads SNEGSKA (reference sequence). The CDR3 spans 14 residues. The trim removed 4 bases at V and 4 bases at J, leaving 9 bases unmatched. CDR3 sequence (DNA): TGCAGTGCTATCTTAGGGGGCGGTATCACTGAAGCTTTCTTT. This sequence encodes CSAILGGGITEAFF.

V usage is TRBV3-1 and J usage is TRBJ2-1; 7 bases are a match to TRBD2. V gave up 10 bases and J gave up 5 bases; unmatched junction bases: 14. The CDR3 spans 15 residues. Germline V gene sequence: CDR1 LGHDT, CDR2 YNNKEL (reference sequence). The CDR3 coding sequence is TGTGCCACCTGCCTCTTCCCGGGGGGACACAATGAGCAGTTCTTC. Translation gives CATCLFPGGHNEQFF.

This chain links TRBV20-1 with TRBJ2-2, with TRBD2 as a possible D gene (5 bases). Per the germline V gene, CDR1 is DFQATT and CDR2 is SNEGSKA (reference sequence). Trimming removed 6 bases from V and 4 bases from J, with 12 bases in between. The CDR3 is 13 amino acids. The chain's CDR3 is CSAPAEGTGELFF. CDR3 coding DNA: TGCAGTGCCCCGGCTGAGGGCACCGGGGAGCTGTTTTTT.

In its sample, this clonotype was seen a few times. V gene TRBV7-2 combines with J gene TRBJ2-1, with D unclear. This CDR3 comprises 16 residues. The V gene's germline CDR1 is SGHTA and CDR2 FQGNSA. V lost 7 bases to trimming and J lost 1 base, with 17 bases between them. The CDR3 DNA reads as TGTGCCAGCAACCTAGTGGGCGCGTTATCCTACAATGAGCAGTTCTTC. This sequence encodes CASNLVGALSYNEQFF.

This clonotype was detected ten times or more. The chain recombines TRBV10-3 with TRBJ1-1, with D possibly matching TRBD1 (6 bases). Deletions cut 0 bases from V and 2 bases from J, with 16 bases between. The germline CDR1 and CDR2 sequences are ENHRY and SYGVKD. This CDR3 spans 17 amino acids. This chain's CDR3 is CAISESRVRTENTEAFF. The DNA of the CDR3 is TGTGCCATCAGTGAGTCGAGGGTTCGGACAGAAAACACTGAAGCTTTCTTT.

A remark on this clonotype: A single base separates this from a much larger clone, so it may be a read error. The chain uses TRBV20-1 and TRBJ2-1, with a possible D match to TRBD2 (7 bases). CDR1 is DFQATT and CDR2 is SNEGSKA in the germline V gene (reference sequence). This CDR3 comprises 15 residues. DNA for the CDR3: TGCAGTGCCCTGGGAGGGGCGGGGGCCTACAATGATCAGTTCTTC. Translated: CSALGGAGAYNDQFF.

J is TRBJ2-1 and V is TRBV5-5, with D possibly TRBD2 on 6 matching bases. The length of the CDR3 is 14 residues. V was pared by 0 bases and J by 4 bases, with 8 bases between. CDR1 and CDR2 from the germline V gene are SGHKS and YYEKEE (reference sequence). The CDR3 is CASSLVGGYNEQFF. CDR3 sequence (DNA): TGTGCCAGCAGCTTGGTCGGGGGATACAATGAGCAGTTCTTC.

The CDR3 region has the DNA TGTGCCAGCAGCTTAAGTGGGGGGGCTTCGAACACCGGGGAGCTGTTTTTT. Protein product: CASSLSGGASNTGELFF. V usage is TRBV7-3 and J usage is TRBJ2-2, with a tentative D call TRBD2 (7 bases). Germline CDR1 reads SGHTA; CDR2 reads FQGTGA. The CDR3 has 17 residues. The V end lost 1 base, the J end lost 0 bases, and 12 bases lay between the germline ends.

The sample holds many counts of this clonotype. The CDR3 nucleotides read TGCAGCGTTGCGGGCAGGGGGCGAAGCGAGCAGTACTTC. Protein: CSVAGRGRSEQYF. The genes are TRBV29-1 and TRBJ2-7; 8 bases match TRBD1. The trim removed 4 bases at V and 6 bases at J, leaving 8 bases unmatched. CDR3 length: 13 residues. The germline V gene has CDR1 SQVTM and CDR2 ANQGSEA.

The chain employs TRBV11-2 and TRBJ2-5; no clear D. CDR3 length equals 16 residues. Trimming pared 6 bases from V and 5 bases from J, leaving 22 bases between. Germline assignment: CDR1 SGHAT and CDR2 FQNNGV. CDR3 protein: CASSRSRLITTETQYF. CDR3 nucleotides: TGTGCCAGCAGTCGATCACGGCTCATAACAACGGAGACCCAGTACTTC.

The rearrangement uses TRBV12-3 or TRBV12-4 and TRBJ2-7; D gene unclear. Between the trimmed V and J ends, which lost 3 bases and 5 bases, there was a span of 5 bases. This CDR3 is 11 amino acids long. In nucleotides, the CDR3 is TGTGCCAGCAGTTTCTTTAACGAGCAGTACTTC. It specifies CASSFFNEQYF.

This clonotype was observed many times. The chain has TRBV29-1 and TRBJ2-1; 8 nucleotides agree with TRBD1. The length of the CDR3 is 13 residues. V dropped 4 bases and J dropped 2; count of bases not matched to a gene: 1. Per the germline V gene, CDR1 is SQVTM and CDR2 is ANQGSEA. The CDR3: CSVGTGTYNEQFF. In DNA, the CDR3 is TGCAGCGTTGGGACAGGGACCTACAATGAGCAGTTCTTC.

The V and J genes are TRBV7-3 and TRBJ2-1; D possibly corresponds to TRBD1 (7 bases). CDR1 and CDR2 (germline): SGHTA, FQGTGA. This CDR3 is built from 13 residues. Trimming removed 3 bases at V and 6 bases at J, with 9 bases between. The CDR3 bases are TGTGCCAGCAGCTTCCAGGGGGGCAATGAGCAGTTCTTC. Residues: CASSFQGGNEQFF.

The chain uses TRBV5-6 and TRBJ2-7; 8 nucleotides agree with TRBD1. Germline CDR1 is SGHDT and CDR2 is YYEEEE. This CDR3 region has 15 residues. V lost 2 bases to trimming and J lost 4 bases; unmatched junction nucleotides: 8. The CDR3 sequence: CASSFSGGVWYEQYF. CDR3 nucleotides: TGTGCCAGCAGCTTCTCAGGGGGCGTGTGGTACGAGCAGTACTTC.

This clonotype appeared many times. V is TRBV28 and J is TRBJ2-7, with 8 bases that match TRBD1. The germline CDR1 and CDR2 sequences are MDHEN and SYDVKM. The ends lost 5 bases at V and 4 bases at J; junction bases unmatched: 7. The CDR3 loop spans 14 amino acids. The CDR3 spells CASSIGQGDYEQYF. For the CDR3, the DNA is TGTGCCAGCAGTATCGGACAGGGAGATTACGAGCAGTACTTC.

Only a few counts were recorded for this clonotype. The V gene is TRBV7-2, the J gene TRBJ2-7; no firm D call. V lost 5 bases, J lost 3 bases, and 11 bases lay in between. The CDR3 totals 13 residues. CDR1 is SGHTA and CDR2 is FQGNSA in the germline V gene. CDR3 DNA sequence: TGTGCCAGCAGCCCCAGACGCAGCTACGAGCAGTACTTC. Amino acids: CASSPRRSYEQYF.

This clonotype occurred many times. The rearrangement uses TRBV29-1 and TRBJ1-2; TRBD1 matches 9 bases. CDR1 and CDR2 (germline): SQVTM, ANQGSEA. This CDR3 is 13 amino acids long. J lost 7 bases, V lost 3 bases, and 6 bases had no gene match. CDR3 sequence reads: CSVEDRGSSGYTF. The CDR3, as DNA: TGCAGCGTTGAGGACAGGGGAAGTAGTGGCTACACCTTC.

This clonotype has at least ten counts. The chain links TRBV29-1 to TRBJ2-5; 8 bases map to TRBD2. Germline loops: CDR1 SQVTM, CDR2 ANQGSEA. CDR3 size: 13 residues. Trimming removed 4 bases from V and 3 bases from J; junction bases left unmatched: 4. The CDR3 sequence: CSVGLALKETQYF. CDR3 DNA sequence: TGCAGCGTTGGACTAGCGCTTAAAGAGACCCAGTACTTC.